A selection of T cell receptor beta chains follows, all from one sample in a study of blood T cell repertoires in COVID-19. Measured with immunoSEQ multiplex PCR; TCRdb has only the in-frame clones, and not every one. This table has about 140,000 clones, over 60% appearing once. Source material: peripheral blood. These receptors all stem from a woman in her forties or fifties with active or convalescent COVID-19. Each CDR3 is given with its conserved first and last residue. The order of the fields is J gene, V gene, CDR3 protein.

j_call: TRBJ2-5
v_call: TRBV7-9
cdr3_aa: CASSLSQGPHETQYF

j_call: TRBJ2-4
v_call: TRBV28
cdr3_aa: CASSLTGGRRNIQYF

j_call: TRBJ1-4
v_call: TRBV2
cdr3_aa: CASRARDSFNEKLFF

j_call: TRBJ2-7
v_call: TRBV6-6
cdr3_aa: CASSYPGSGDEQYF

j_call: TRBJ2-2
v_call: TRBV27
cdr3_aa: CASSLSRTEKRPYTGELFF

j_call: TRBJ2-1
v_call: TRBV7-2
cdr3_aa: CASSLGLASGPFF

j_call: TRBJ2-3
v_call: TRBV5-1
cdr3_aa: CASRLDRSTDTQYF

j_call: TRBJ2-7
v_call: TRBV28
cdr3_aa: CGGTEQYF

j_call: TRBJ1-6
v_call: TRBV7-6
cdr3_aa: CASSLRHRAVNSPLHF

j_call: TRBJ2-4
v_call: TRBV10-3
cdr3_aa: CAISERTGGVQGIQYF

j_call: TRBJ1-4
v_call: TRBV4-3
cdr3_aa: CASSQDAQASNEKLFF

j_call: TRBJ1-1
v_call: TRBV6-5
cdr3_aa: CASSYLTEAFF

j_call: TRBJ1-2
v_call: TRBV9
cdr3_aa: CASSVGDREDGYTF

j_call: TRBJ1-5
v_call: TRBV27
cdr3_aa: CASSFGTGSNQPQHF

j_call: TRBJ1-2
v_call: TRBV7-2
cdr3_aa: CASSLFFGETDYGYTF

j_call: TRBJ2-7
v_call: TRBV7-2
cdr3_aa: CASSLGGLAAYEQYF

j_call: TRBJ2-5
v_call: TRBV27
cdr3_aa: CASSPRGETQYF

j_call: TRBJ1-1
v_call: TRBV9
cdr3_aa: CASSVPGNTEAFF

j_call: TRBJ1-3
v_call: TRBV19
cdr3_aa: CASKAGTSGNTIYF

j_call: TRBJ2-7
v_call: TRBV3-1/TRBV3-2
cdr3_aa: CASSLASGSYEQYF

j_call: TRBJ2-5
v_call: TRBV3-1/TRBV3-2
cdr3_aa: CASSQSPQRGQETQYF

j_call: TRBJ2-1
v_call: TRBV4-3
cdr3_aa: CASSQGTTGKIYNEQFF

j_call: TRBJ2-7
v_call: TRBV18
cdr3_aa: CASSPGLAGGLEQYF